The entry below gives a single T cell receptor (beta chain) sequence along with its context. Within the sample, other DNA sequences also encode this same CDR3. These data come from a study of control samples from healthy donors and cancer patients. TCRdb's table, derived via immunoSEQ multiplex PCR, lists solely in-frame clones and lacks some. The sample comprises about 73,000 clones, roughly 89% of which are singletons, and 15% to 20% rests with the top ten. V lost 4 bases, J lost 5 bases, and 6 bases stayed unmatched. CDR3 length equals 15 residues. Germline loops: CDR1 LGHDT, CDR2 YNNKEL (reference sequence).

The sample taken for sequencing was PBMCs. This chain uses TRBV3-1 (or the pseudogene TRBV3-2) with TRBJ2-5; 11 nucleotides match TRBD1. The source of this sequence is a man aged 55 to 70 with lung cancer. The CDR3 nucleotides read TGTGCCAGCAGCCGAGGACAGGGGGCAGCGGAGACCCAGTACTTC. Protein sequence: CASSRGQGAAETQYF.